A single sample gave rise to the 3 T cell receptor beta chains below, sequenced in a study of cytomegalovirus exposure and HLA in healthy donors. The primer mix had 60 Vbeta and 13 Jbeta primers. Measured with immunoSEQ multiplex PCR; TCRdb has only the in-frame clones, and not every one. This sample has some 150,000 clones, with around 80% found just once. Sample: PBMCs. The receptors were gathered from a female donor in good health and CMV-seropositive.

The chain has TRBV29-1 and TRBJ1-1; 7 bases are a match to TRBD1. Germline loops: CDR1 SQVTM, CDR2 ANQGSEA. The ends lost 3 bases at V and 3 bases at J; junction bases unmatched: 13. The CDR3 covers 16 residues. CDR3 coding DNA: TGCAGCGTTGAGGGAACCACAGGGGAGCGGTACACTGAAGCTTTCTTT. This gives the protein CSVEGTTGERYTEAFF.

The rearrangement links TRBV6-1 to TRBJ2-7, with a weak D call TRBD1 (6 bases). The germline V gene has CDR1 MNHNS and CDR2 SASEGT. This CDR3 comprises 15 residues. The ends were cut back, 5 bases at V and 4 bases at J, with 18 bases in the middle. Here the CDR3 DNA reads TGTGCCAGCAGTTCTCGACAGGCCCGGGGATACGAGCAGTACTTC. It translates to CASSSRQARGYEQYF.

V is TRBV28 and J is TRBJ2-1; 9 bases are shared with TRBD1. CDR3 length: 13 residues. With 6 bases clipped from V and 8 bases from J, the junction kept 5 bases outside the gene matches. The V gene's germline CDR1 is MDHEN and CDR2 SYDVKM. The CDR3: CASRGQGRDEQFF. The CDR3 coding sequence is TGTGCCAGCAGAGGACAGGGGAGGGATGAGCAGTTCTTC.